These 17 T cell receptor beta chains share one sample of origin, sequenced in a study of T cell repertoires in cytomegalovirus infection. For these receptors, no antigen is known. TCRdb recomputed calls from the reads with MiXCR, one row per CDR3 protein. The table has about 830,000 distinct CDR3 sequences, roughly 33% seen once. The input for sequencing was cultured CD8+ T cells from PBMCs, taken from culture after CMV antigen stimulation. These receptors were collected from a human donor in good health (CMV status not recorded). Some clones in this sample may be carry-over from other donors' samples.

The chain combines TRBV7-9 with TRBJ2-7; possibly TRBD2 for D (6 bases). Trimming took off 5 bases at V and 6 bases at J, with 14 bases between the two ends. From germline, CDR1 is SEHNR and CDR2 FQNEAQ (reference sequence). The length of the CDR3 is 13 residues. The CDR3 spells CASSTPGRPEQYV. The CDR3 nucleotides read TGTGCCAGCAGCACGCCCGGGAGACCCGAGCAGTACGTC.

Only a few counts were recorded for this clonotype. V is TRBV4-1 and J is TRBJ2-3; 12 bases line up with TRBD2. After removal of 1 base from V and 4 bases from J, the junction contained 3 bases not matched to a gene. Germline V gene data show CDR1 as MGHRA and CDR2 as YSYEKL. The CDR3 has 16 amino acids. The CDR3 loop is CASSQGPSGGADTQYF. In nucleotides, the CDR3 is TGCGCCAGCAGCCAAGGACCTAGCGGGGGGGCAGATACGCAGTATTTT.

The chain recombines TRBV6-2 or TRBV6-3 with TRBJ1-2, with 8 bases fitting TRBD1. Trimming took 0 bases from V and 3 from J; bases not matched to a gene: 12. Germline-derived CDR1 and CDR2 are MNHEY and SVGEGT. CDR3 length equals 18 residues. CDR3 nucleotides: TGTGCCAGCAGTTACTCGATGCCTCGGACAGGGAGAGACTATGGCTACACCTTC. It encodes CASSYSMPRTGRDYGYTF.

This chain uses TRBV28 with TRBJ2-7; D call uncertain. V was trimmed by 5 bases and J by 5 bases, leaving 13 bases between them. This CDR3 comprises 13 residues. Germline V gene data show CDR1 as MDHEN and CDR2 as SYDVKM. The CDR3 bases are TGTGCCAGCAGTCCTACGGCTGAGAACGAGCAGTACGTC. Translated, it gives CASSPTAENEQYV.

The rearrangement uses TRBV6-1 and TRBJ2-2; 7 bases map to TRBD2. The CDR3 is 19 residues long. The trim removed 6 bases at V and 3 bases at J, leaving 19 bases unmatched. Looked up from germline, CDR1 is MNHNS and CDR2 is SASEGT. CDR3 in amino acids: CASSLFVVVGGTYTGELFF. CDR3 bases: TGTGCCAGCAGCCTTTTTGTAGTGGTGGGAGGGACGTACACCGGGGAGCTGTTTTTT.

The rearrangement links TRBV5-8 to TRBJ2-7, with D possibly being TRBD1 or TRBD2 (6 bases each). The ends were cut back, 3 bases at V and 0 bases at J, with 16 bases in the middle. This CDR3 is 16 amino acids long. Germline V gene lookup returns CDR1 SGHTS and CDR2 YDEGEE. CDR3 in amino acids: CASSSRGGPSSYEQYF. CDR3 nucleotide sequence: TGTGCCAGCAGCTCGCGTGGGGGGCCGAGCTCCTACGAGCAGTACTTC.

This clonotype has a handful of counts. The V gene is TRBV24-1, the J gene TRBJ2-1; 8 bases map to TRBD1. With 4 bases clipped from V and 6 bases from J, the junction kept 1 base outside the gene matches. Germline V CDR1 and CDR2: KGHDR, SFDVKD. CDR3 length equals 13 residues. In DNA, the CDR3 is TGTGCCACCAGTGAGACAGGGGCCAATGAGCAGTTCTTC. Encoded protein: CATSETGANEQFF.

A few counts support this clonotype. This chain links TRBV5-1 with TRBJ2-3; maybe TRBD1 (5 bases). With 2 bases removed from V and 1 base from J, the gap between germline ends came to 11 bases. CDR3 size: 15 residues. Looked up from germline, CDR1 is SGHRS and CDR2 is YFSETQ. The CDR3 sequence: CASSFRQRGTDTQYF. CDR3 DNA: TGCGCCAGCAGCTTCCGACAGAGAGGCACAGATACGCAGTATTTT.

This clonotype was detected ten times or more. The genes are TRBV2 and TRBJ2-3; D not resolved. Trimming pared 2 bases from V and 4 bases from J, leaving 10 bases between. CDR1 and CDR2 (germline): SNHLY, FYNNEI. The CDR3 covers 14 residues. The DNA of the CDR3 is TGTGCCAGCAGTGAAAGACGCGGCGCAGATACGCAGTATTTT. Translating gives CASSERRGADTQYF.

The sample holds a few counts of this clonotype. The chain carries TRBV11-2 and TRBJ2-3; 12 bases agree with TRBD2. CDR3 size: 19 residues. Looked up from germline, CDR1 is SGHAT and CDR2 is FQNNGV. J gave up 5 bases and V 5 bases, and 17 bases lay outside the gene matches. The CDR3 region has the DNA TGTGCCAGCAGCCCCTGGACTAGCGGGGCACAGGCTGAGGGAGATACGCAGTATTTT. Protein sequence: CASSPWTSGAQAEGDTQYF.

This clonotype has more than one count but fewer than ten. The rearrangement joins TRBV4-1 to TRBJ2-1; TRBD2 matches 13 bases. The CDR3 totals 14 residues. Per germline, CDR1 MGHRA and CDR2 YSYEKL. The V and J ends lost 3 bases and 9 bases, in that order; junction bases with no gene match: 2. The DNA for the CDR3 is TGCGCCAGCAGCCAGGGACTAGCGGGGACTGAGCAGTTCTTC. Translated: CASSQGLAGTEQFF.

This clonotype was seen more than once but under ten times. The gene calls are TRBV19 and TRBJ2-7; D might be TRBD1 (6 bases). The CDR3 loop spans 13 amino acids. Germline CDR1 reads LNHDA; CDR2 reads SQIVND (reference sequence). V was clipped by 3 bases and J by 3 bases, with 9 bases between them. Here the CDR3 reads CASSMGQLYEQYF. Here the CDR3 DNA reads TGTGCCAGTAGTATGGGACAACTCTACGAGCAGTACTTC.

This chain joins TRBV12-3 or TRBV12-4 and TRBJ2-3; TRBD2 matches at 7 bases. This CDR3 spans 14 amino acids. Trimming took 4 bases from V and 0 from J; bases not matched to a gene: 1. The DNA of the CDR3 is TGTGCCAGCAGTTCAGCGGGAAGCACAGATACGCAGTATTTT. Encoded protein: CASSSAGSTDTQYF.

The chain combines TRBV6-2 or TRBV6-3 with TRBJ2-5; D possibly corresponds to TRBD2 (5 bases). The CDR3 is 15 residues long. Trimming removed 5 bases at V and 0 bases at J, with 13 bases between. Germline CDR1 and CDR2: MNHEY and SVGEGT. CDR3 region: CASSRRPGYQETQYF. The CDR3 DNA sequence: TGTGCCAGCAGTCGGCGCCCGGGGTACCAAGAGACCCAGTACTTC.

This clonotype was detected a few times. CDR3 region: CASSTRTGWGYTF. In DNA, the CDR3 is TGTGCCAGTAGTACCCGGACAGGGTGGGGCTACACCTTC. This chain connects TRBV19 to TRBJ1-2; 8 bases line up with TRBD1. The CDR3 spans 13 residues. Germline CDR1 is LNHDA and CDR2 is SQIVND (reference sequence). J lost 8 bases, V lost 4 bases, and 6 bases had no gene match.

This clonotype was counted many times. The chain employs TRBV7-8 and TRBJ1-5; the D is unclear. The CDR3 has 15 amino acids. Looked up from germline, CDR1 is SGHVS and CDR2 is FQNEAQ. Trimming removed 5 bases from V and 0 bases from J, with 11 bases in between. The DNA for the CDR3 is TGTGCCAGCAGCCTCGGACTGATTAGCAATCAGCCCCAGCATTTT. Its translation is CASSLGLISNQPQHF. Filled out from reference TRBV7-8 and TRBJ1-5, the complete variable domain reads GAGVSQSPRYKVAKRGQDVALRCDPISGHVSLFWYQQALGQGPEFLTYFQNEAQLDKSGLPSDRFFAERPEGSVSTLKIQRTQQEDSAVYLCASSLGLISNQPQHFGDGTRLSIL.

Only a few counts were recorded for this clonotype. This chain connects TRBV7-8 to TRBJ2-7; D call uncertain. This CDR3 region has 15 residues. V gave up 5 bases and J gave up 2 bases, with 16 bases separating them. Germline values: CDR1 SGHVS, CDR2 FQNEAQ. CDR3 nucleotide sequence: TGTGCCAGCAGCCTCTCGCCCCCGGGTCCCTACGAGCAGTACTTC. This gives the protein CASSLSPPGPYEQYF. Filled out from reference TRBV7-8 and TRBJ2-7, the complete variable domain reads GAGVSQSPRYKVAKRGQDVALRCDPISGHVSLFWYQQALGQGPEFLTYFQNEAQLDKSGLPSDRFFAERPEGSVSTLKIQRTQQEDSAVYLCASSLSPPGPYEQYFGPGTRLTVT.